This TCR beta chain was captured in a study of T-cell reconstitution after alpha-beta-depleted transplantation in children. This clonotype was observed at least ten times. What it recognizes is unknown. Study-wide results and caveats: Expanded clones from the graft, numbering several hundred, reportedly supplied alpha-beta T cells about two months after transplant.

Trimming stripped 1 base from V and 4 bases from J, with 12 bases between. Germline CDR1 SGHRS, CDR2 YFSETQ. The CDR3 is 15 residues long. Preparation of the TCRbeta library was carried out with unique molecular identifiers. TCRdb reprocessed the PCR reads with MiXCR, giving one entry per CDR3 protein. The repertoire holds hundreds of thousands of distinct CDR3 sequences, with around 13% as singletons. The clonotype originates from a girl aged 2 to 10 with congenital amegakaryocytic thrombocytopenia, due to receive a stem cell transplant. Sample: PBMCs, taken before TCRalphabeta/CD19-depleted stem cell transplant. The V and J genes are TRBV5-1 and TRBJ1-3; D is ambiguous. The DNA for the CDR3 is TGCGCCAGCAGCTTGCTGGGGAGCTTCGGAAACACCATATATTTT. Translating it yields CASSLLGSFGNTIYF.